The rows below give T cell receptor beta chains drawn from one sample of a study of T cell repertoires in cytomegalovirus infection. TCRdb called the reads again in MiXCR, with one record for every CDR3 protein. Of about 600,000 distinct CDR3 sequences listed, 20% to 25% are singletons. Sequences were obtained from CD8+ T cells from PBMCs. Source of these receptors: a human donor in good health (CMV status not recorded). Some clones in this sample may be carry-over from other donors' samples. Each CDR3 is given with its conserved first and last residue. D genes are given only for firm matches. Size tells how often a clone was seen (once, few, many) or the class of an expanded clone, and some rows leave it out.

v_call	clone_size	d_call	j_call	cdr3_nt	cdr3_aa
TRBV12-3/TRBV12-4	few	-	TRBJ2-3	TGTGCCAGCAGCCAACAGGGCCCCTCAGATACGCAGTATTTT	CASSQQGPSDTQYF
TRBV27	few	-	TRBJ2-2	TGTGCCAGCATCTTTCCCGACAAGTTACTGAACGACGGCGGGGAGCTGTTTTTT	CASIFPDKLLNDGGELFF
TRBV27	few	-	TRBJ1-6	TGTGCCAGCAGTTTATCAGGAACATCACCCCTCCACTTT	CASSLSGTSPLHF
TRBV12-3/TRBV12-4	-	-	TRBJ1-1	TGTGCCAGCAGTAGAGGACGGATTGAAGCTTTCTTT	CASSRGRIEAFF
TRBV20-1	-	TRBD1	TRBJ1-1	TGCAGTGCGAGGAGACAGGGCGAGGATGAAGCTTTCTTT	CSARRQGEDEAFF
TRBV20-1	-	-	TRBJ2-3	TGCAGTGGTTCGGACAGCTACATAGATACGCAGTATTTT	CSGSDSYIDTQYF
TRBV29-1	few	TRBD1	TRBJ1-1	TGCAGCGTTCAAACAGGGGGAAACACTGAAGCTTTCTTT	CSVQTGGNTEAFF
TRBV29-1	-	-	TRBJ2-3	TGCAGCGTTGAAGATCCCCCGTCTAGCACAGATACGCAGTATTTT	CSVEDPPSSTDTQYF
TRBV29-1	-	-	TRBJ2-5	TGCAGCGTTGAAGATTTGGGGGGGGCACAAGAGACCCAGTACTTC	CSVEDLGGAQETQYF
TRBV28	-	-	TRBJ2-2	TGTGCCAGCACGGACAGCCTTACGAACACCGGGGAGCTGTTTTTT	CASTDSLTNTGELFF
TRBV2	-	TRBD2	TRBJ2-7	TGTGCCACCAGGGGTAGCGGGGGGTACGAGCAGTACTTC	CATRGSGGYEQYF
TRBV20-1	-	-	TRBJ1-5	TGCAGTGCCCAAGGACAGAGAAATAGCAATCAGCCCCAGCATTTT	CSAQGQRNSNQPQHF
TRBV10-3	-	TRBD2	TRBJ2-3	TGTGCCATCAGTGGGACTAGCGGGGTGGATACGCAGTATTTT	CAISGTSGVDTQYF
TRBV20-1	few	TRBD1	TRBJ1-1	TGCAGTGCTAGTAAATACTGGACAGGGGGCACTGAAGCTTTCTTT	CSASKYWTGGTEAFF
TRBV7-4	-	-	TRBJ2-1	TGTGCCAGCACCGGACTGGGTCTTAGCTCCTACAATGAGCAGTTCTTC	CASTGLGLSSYNEQFF
TRBV7-2	many	-	TRBJ2-1	TGTGCCAGCAGCTTAGGACAGGTGTCCAATGAGCAGTTCTTC	CASSLGQVSNEQFF
TRBV7-2	once	-	TRBJ2-5	TGTGCCAGCGGCTTAAGGAGCCACCAAGAGACCCAGTACTTC	CASGLRSHQETQYF
TRBV5-4	-	-	TRBJ2-2	TGTGCCAGCAGCTCAGAAGATGGGGGTGAACAAAGCGGGGAGCTGTTTTTT	CASSSEDGGEQSGELFF
TRBV7-9	few	-	TRBJ1-2	TGTGCCGCAGGCGGGGGTCGCTACACCTTC	CAAGGGRYTF
TRBV28	few	-	TRBJ2-6	TGTGCCAGCAGTTACCGACAGTTCTCTGGGGCCAACGTCCTGACTTTC	CASSYRQFSGANVLTF
TRBV7-6	few	-	TRBJ1-5	TGTGCCAGCAGCTTAGTTCGCCACTGGGTCGGCAATCAGCCCCAGCATTTT	CASSLVRHWVGNQPQHF
TRBV28	-	TRBD1	TRBJ1-2	TGTGCCAGCACCTACCCCGACAGGGGAGGTTCTGGCTACACCTTC	CASTYPDRGGSGYTF
TRBV20-1	-	-	TRBJ2-7	TGCAGTGCTAGAGAACGGGGGGCGAACGAGCAGTACTTC	CSARERGANEQYF
TRBV7-9	few	TRBD2	TRBJ2-3	TGTGCCAGCACCCCACCGACGGGGGGGATGACAGATACGCAGTATTTT	CASTPPTGGMTDTQYF
TRBV5-5	-	-	TRBJ1-1	TGTGCCAGCAGCTTGAACTCCGGGGCTTTCTTT	CASSLNSGAFF
TRBV7-2	many	-	TRBJ1-4	TGTGCCAGCAGCTTATGGTTGGCTAATGAAAAACTGTTTTTT	CASSLWLANEKLFF
TRBV27	-	TRBD2	TRBJ2-1	TGTGCCAGCAGTTTATCGGAGTCAGCGGGGGACAATGAGCAGTTCTTC	CASSLSESAGDNEQFF
TRBV5-4	-	TRBD1	TRBJ2-3	TGTGCCAGCAGCGCTGGGACAGGCAGCACAGATACGCAGTATTTT	CASSAGTGSTDTQYF
TRBV7-9	many	-	TRBJ2-1	TGTGCCAGCAGCTCTTCAAATGAGCAGTTCTTC	CASSSSNEQFF
TRBV7-9	few	-	TRBJ2-5	TGTGCCAGCAGCTTAGCGGACCACCAAGAGACCCAGTACTTC	CASSLADHQETQYF
TRBV28	-	-	TRBJ1-3	TGTGCCAGCAGTTTTACAGCCTCCTCTGGAAACACCATATATTTT	CASSFTASSGNTIYF
TRBV7-6	many	TRBD2	TRBJ2-2	TGTGCCAGCAGCCCGACTAGCGGGGGTCCCACCGGGGAGCTGTTTTTT	CASSPTSGGPTGELFF
TRBV6-1	-	TRBD1	TRBJ2-1	TGTGCCAGCAGTGAAGCTGGACAGGGCTACAATGAGCAGTTCTTC	CASSEAGQGYNEQFF
TRBV28	many	TRBD1	TRBJ1-4	TGTGCCAGCAGTCTTACAGGGGAATCTAATGAAAAACTGTTTTTT	CASSLTGESNEKLFF
TRBV19	-	-	TRBJ1-1	TGTGCCAGTACCTTAGACAATCTGGGCACTGAAGCTTTCTTT	CASTLDNLGTEAFF
TRBV14	many	TRBD2	TRBJ2-7	TGTGCCAGCAGCCAAGAAGAGGTAATAACCCCGGGACTACCGTACGAGCAGTACTTC	CASSQEEVITPGLPYEQYF
TRBV6-6	-	TRBD2	TRBJ2-2	TGTGCCAGCAGTTACGCCCTAGCGGGTCGAGCCGGGGAGCTGTTTTTT	CASSYALAGRAGELFF